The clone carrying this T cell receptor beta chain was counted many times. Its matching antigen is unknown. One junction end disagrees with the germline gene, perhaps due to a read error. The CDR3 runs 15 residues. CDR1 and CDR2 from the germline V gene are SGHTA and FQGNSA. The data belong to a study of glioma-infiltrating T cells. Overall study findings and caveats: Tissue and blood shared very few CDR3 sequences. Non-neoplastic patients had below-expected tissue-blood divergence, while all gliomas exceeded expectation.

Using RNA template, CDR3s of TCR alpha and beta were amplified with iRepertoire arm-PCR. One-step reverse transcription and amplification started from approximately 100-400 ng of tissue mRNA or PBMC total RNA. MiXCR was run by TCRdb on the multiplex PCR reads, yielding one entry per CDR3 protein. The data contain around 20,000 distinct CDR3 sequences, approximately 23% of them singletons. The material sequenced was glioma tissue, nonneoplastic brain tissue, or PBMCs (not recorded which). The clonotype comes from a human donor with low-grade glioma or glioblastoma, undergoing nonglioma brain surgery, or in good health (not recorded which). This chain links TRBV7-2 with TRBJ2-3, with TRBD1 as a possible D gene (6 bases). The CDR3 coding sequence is TGTGCCCGCAGCTTAGAGGGGGTAGCGACGGGTACGCAGTATTTT. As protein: CARSLEGVATGTQYF.